The 32 T cell receptor beta chains listed next were all sequenced from one sample in a study of response to subunit inactivated influenza vaccine. TCRdb reprocessed the RT-PCR reads with MiXCR, giving one entry per CDR3 protein. The sample holds approximately 490,000 distinct CDR3 sequences, around 7.9% seen once. The starting material was PBMCs from blood, obtained 23 months after vaccination. The origin of the receptors is a man aged 50-75 years who received an inactivated influenza vaccine.

At least ten counts were recorded for this clonotype. The chain links TRBV7-2 to TRBJ2-1; 9 positions match TRBD1. Germline V gene lookup returns CDR1 SGHTA and CDR2 FQGNSA. This CDR3 region has 15 residues. The V gene end was trimmed by 4 bases and the J gene end by 5 bases; junction bases not matched to a gene: 6. The CDR3 DNA reads as TGTGCCAGCAGCTCGGACAGGGGTATACACAATGAGCAGTTCTTC. Translating it yields CASSSDRGIHNEQFF.

In its sample, this clonotype was seen a few times. This chain joins TRBV28 and TRBJ2-3, with D perhaps TRBD1 (6 bases). V was pared by 4 bases and J by 2 bases, with 13 bases between. This CDR3 has 15 amino acids. Germline V CDR1 and CDR2: MDHEN, SYDVKM. The CDR3 DNA is TGTGCCAGCAGTTCCCTGGACAGCTACACAGATACGCAGTATTTT. Amino acids: CASSSLDSYTDTQYF.

There are a few counts of this clonotype. The chain employs TRBV18 and TRBJ2-1; 7 nucleotides line up with TRBD1. Looked up from germline, CDR1 is KGHSH and CDR2 is LQKENI. The CDR3 extends over 15 amino acids. The ends lost 1 base at V and 3 bases at J; junction bases unmatched: 3. CDR3 protein: CASSPQGALYNEQFF. CDR3 DNA sequence: TGTGCCAGCTCACCACAGGGGGCTCTCTACAATGAGCAGTTCTTC.

The CDR3 nucleotides are TGTGCCAGCAGCTTAGCTTGGACACAAGTTGCAACTAATGAAAAACTGTTTTTT. Protein sequence: CASSLAWTQVATNEKLFF. This chain connects TRBV11-1 to TRBJ1-4, with D perhaps matching TRBD1 (5 bases). V was cut by 0 bases and J by 0 bases, with 14 bases left in between. The germline gives CDR1 SGHAT, CDR2 FQDESV (reference sequence). The CDR3 runs to 18 residues.

This clonotype was observed a handful of times. The rearrangement links TRBV28 to TRBJ2-2; 7 bases are a match to TRBD2. Germline V gene lookup returns CDR1 MDHEN and CDR2 SYDVKM. The CDR3 totals 15 residues. J was trimmed by 3 bases and V by 7 bases; bases with no gene match: 8. The CDR3 coding sequence is TGTGCCAGCACTCCCGGGACTACCTACACCGGGGAGCTGTTTTTT. Translating gives CASTPGTTYTGELFF.

This sequence joins TRBV4-3 and TRBJ2-1, with TRBD2 matching 7 bases. From germline, CDR1 is LGHNA and CDR2 YSLEER. The length of the CDR3 is 17 residues. With 2 bases clipped from V and 1 base from J, the junction kept 8 bases outside the gene matches. The CDR3 loop is CASSQYWSGMSYNEQFF. The CDR3 nucleotides read TGCGCCAGCAGCCAATATTGGAGCGGGATGTCCTACAATGAGCAGTTCTTC.

Of note for this clonotype: This may be a read error: a much more frequent sequence differs by one nucleotide. The genes are TRBV11-2 and TRBJ2-7; a weak D match, TRBD2 (6 bases). CDR1 and CDR2 (germline): SGHAT, FQNNGV. The CDR3 is 13 amino acids. Here the CDR3 reads CAGRRDSNYEQYF. The CDR3, as DNA: TGTGCCGGCAGACGGGACTCTAACTACGAGCAGTACTTC.

The V and J genes are TRBV28 and TRBJ2-5; 8 positions agree with TRBD1. Trimming removed 8 bases from V and 7 bases from J; junction bases left unmatched: 12. This CDR3 has 14 residues. Germline V gene sequence: CDR1 MDHEN, CDR2 SYDVKM. CDR3 bases: TGTGCCAGCGGATATGACAGGGGCGGTCGGACCCAGTACTTC. This gives the protein CASGYDRGGRTQYF.

The rearrangement uses TRBV5-1 and TRBJ1-1, with TRBD1 as a possible D gene (5 bases). CDR3 length: 14 amino acids. Looked up from germline, CDR1 is SGHRS and CDR2 is YFSETQ. Trimming removed 0 bases at V and 5 bases at J, with 11 bases between. CDR3 bases: TGCGCCAGCAGCTTGGGGAGGGGATTAACTGAAGCTTTCTTT. This encodes CASSLGRGLTEAFF.

This clonotype occurred a few times. V is TRBV4-3 and J is TRBJ2-2, with 8 bases matching TRBD2. Trimming at V came to 0 bases and at J to 5 bases, leaving 8 bases not matched to a gene. The CDR3 is made up of 17 amino acids. Germline V gene data show CDR1 as LGHNA and CDR2 as YSLEER. CDR3 in DNA: TGCGCCAGCAGCCAAGACGTAACTAGCGGACGAACCGGGGAGCTGTTTTTT. Amino acid sequence: CASSQDVTSGRTGELFF.

The rearrangement links TRBV6-2 or TRBV6-3 to TRBJ2-5; D is perhaps TRBD1 or TRBD2 (5 bases each). CDR3 size: 17 residues. Germline V gene sequence: CDR1 MNHEY, CDR2 SVGEGT. V was shortened by 2 bases and J by 5 bases, with 21 bases between the two germline ends. The chain's CDR3 is CASSYRGDKFDRETQYF. In DNA, the CDR3 is TGTGCCAGCAGTTACCGGGGCGACAAATTCGATCGGGAGACCCAGTACTTC.

The chain combines TRBV5-1 with TRBJ1-5, with no clear D. Germline V gives CDR1 SGHRS, CDR2 YFSETQ. Deletions cut 4 bases from V and 5 bases from J, with 13 bases between. The CDR3 consists of 14 residues. This CDR3 is CASSPGPSHQPQHF. The CDR3 DNA reads as TGCGCCAGCAGCCCCGGACCCAGCCATCAGCCCCAGCATTTT.

This clonotype was observed at least ten times. V gene TRBV27 combines with J gene TRBJ2-1; 8 bases fit TRBD2. This CDR3 is 14 amino acids long. Looked up from germline, CDR1 is MNHEY and CDR2 is SMNVEV (reference sequence). Trimming took 3 bases from V and 8 from J; bases not matched to a gene: 6. CDR3 amino acids: CASSFRGGPYEQFF. The CDR3 nucleotides read TGTGCCAGCAGTTTTCGGGGGGGCCCCTATGAGCAGTTCTTC.

In its sample, this clonotype was seen many times. The rearrangement joins TRBV27 to TRBJ2-5; possibly TRBD1 or TRBD2 for D (5 bases each). This CDR3 contains 13 residues. The germline V gene encodes CDR1 MNHEY and CDR2 SMNVEV (reference sequence). Trimming shortened V by 5 bases and J by 0 bases, and 7 bases separated the two germline ends. The CDR3: CASSRGNQETQYF. The CDR3 DNA sequence: TGTGCCAGCAGTCGGGGCAACCAAGAGACCCAGTACTTC.

This chain joins TRBV5-1 and TRBJ2-7; the D is unclear. Germline lookup yields CDR1 SGHRS and CDR2 YFSETQ. Trimming stripped 4 bases from V and 7 bases from J, with 15 bases between. The length of the CDR3 is 13 residues. CDR3 nucleotide sequence: TGCGCCAGCAGCCCGAGGAGTCTGGGGGAGCAGTACTTC. Translated, it gives CASSPRSLGEQYF.

This clonotype came up a few times. In DNA, the CDR3 is TGTGCCAGCAGTTTAGGGAGACAGGGACGCGCCTACAATGAGCAGTTCTTC. Protein product: CASSLGRQGRAYNEQFF. This chain connects TRBV28 to TRBJ2-1, with 7 nucleotides matching TRBD1. V was pared by 2 bases and J by 2 bases, with 9 bases of the junction left unmatched. Looked up from germline, CDR1 is MDHEN and CDR2 is SYDVKM. CDR3 length: 17 amino acids.

This clonotype was picked up many times. This chain links TRBV4-3 with TRBJ2-3; possible D gene TRBD2, 5 bases. CDR1 is LGHNA and CDR2 is YSLEER in the germline V gene. V lost 0 bases and J 3 bases, leaving 10 bases between the germline ends. CDR3 length equals 15 residues. The CDR3 region is CASSQDFGVTDTQYF. The CDR3 bases are TGCGCCAGCAGCCAAGATTTCGGGGTAACAGATACGCAGTATTTT.

The CDR3 DNA follows: TGTGCCGCGCCAAGTCGGCCTAGCGGCAACAATGAGCAGTTCTTC. This encodes CAAPSRPSGNNEQFF. The chain has TRBV10-3 and TRBJ2-1, with 7 bases identical to TRBD2. Germline V CDR1 and CDR2: ENHRY, SYGVKD. The CDR3 has 15 amino acids. The junction had 15 bases not matched to a gene; V was cut back by 11 bases and J by 5 bases.

There are a few counts of this clonotype. This chain uses TRBV7-3 with TRBJ2-5; 9 nucleotides line up with TRBD1. This CDR3 comprises 16 residues. Germline V lookup: CDR1 SGHTA, CDR2 FQGTGA. The J segment lost 5 bases and the V segment lost 6 bases, leaving 13 bases of the junction unmatched. The CDR3: CASRASGTGIGETQYF. In DNA, the CDR3 is TGTGCCAGCAGGGCCTCCGGGACAGGGATAGGGGAGACCCAGTACTTC.

The rearrangement joins TRBV4-2 to TRBJ2-7; tentatively, D is TRBD2 (6 bases). Trimming took 4 bases from V and 4 from J, leaving 14 bases between them. The CDR3 contains 14 residues. The germline V gene encodes CDR1 LGHNA and CDR2 YNFKEQ. The CDR3 spells CASSRDSGFYEQYF. DNA of the CDR3: TGTGCCAGCAGCCGGGACTCCGGCTTTTACGAGCAGTACTTC.

This clonotype has just a few counts. The chain carries TRBV5-5 and TRBJ2-4; maybe TRBD2 (5 bases). The V end was cut by 1 base, the J end by 1 base, with 12 bases between. Germline V gives CDR1 SGHKS, CDR2 YYEKEE (reference sequence). This CDR3 has 16 amino acids. CDR3 DNA: TGTGCCAGCAGCTTGCAAGGGAGTGGGGCCAAAAACATTCAGTACTTC. It encodes CASSLQGSGAKNIQYF.

This sequence joins TRBV7-9 and TRBJ2-3; D may correspond to TRBD1 or TRBD2 (6 bases each). The CDR3 length is 16 residues. Germline V gene lookup returns CDR1 SEHNR and CDR2 FQNEAQ (reference sequence). V lost 5 bases and J lost 0, with 15 bases in between. The CDR3 nucleotides are TGTGCCAGCAGCGGGAGGACAGACCCTAGCACAGATACGCAGTATTTT. Its protein product is CASSGRTDPSTDTQYF.

A few counts support this clonotype. J is TRBJ2-7 and V is TRBV21-1; no DNA check was done on the table's D call, TRBD1. TRBV21-1 is assigned pseudogene status. CDR3 length: 13 amino acids. The CDR3 is CASSNKIRGVQYF. DNA for the CDR3: TGTGCCAGCAGCAACAAGATAAGGGGCGTGCAGTACTTC.

This clonotype has more than one count but fewer than ten. The rearrangement uses TRBV6-5 and TRBJ2-1; 8 nucleotides match TRBD2. V trimming: 2 bases; J trimming: 6 bases; junction bases outside the gene matches: 6. The CDR3 sequence is 15 residues long. Germline CDR1 MNHEY, CDR2 SVGAGI. The CDR3 DNA reads as TGTGCCAGCAGTTACCCGGGACTAGGGACCAATGAGCAGTTCTTC. It specifies CASSYPGLGTNEQFF.

CDR3 coding DNA: TGTGCCAGCAGCTCCCGGGCGGGGGTTAATGAAAAACTGTTTTTT. Residues: CASSSRAGVNEKLFF. V usage is TRBV6-1 and J usage is TRBJ1-4; D possibly corresponds to TRBD1 (5 bases). Germline V gene sequence: CDR1 MNHNS, CDR2 SASEGT. The CDR3 is 15 residues long. Trimming stripped 6 bases from V and 4 bases from J, with 15 bases between.

This clonotype was counted only a few times. The chain carries TRBV12-3 or TRBV12-4 and TRBJ2-7; the D gene is possibly TRBD1 (6 bases). V lost 5 bases and J lost 6, with 11 bases in between. The CDR3 contains 12 residues. The CDR3, as DNA: TGTGCCAGCAGTCCAGGGGTCGCCGAGCAGTACTTC. This codes for CASSPGVAEQYF.

The chain uses TRBV4-3 and TRBJ1-3; no reliable D call. The germline V gene has CDR1 LGHNA and CDR2 YSLEER. The CDR3 sequence is 15 residues long. V was clipped by 0 bases and J by 0 bases, with 6 bases between them. The CDR3 protein is CASSQETDSGNTIYF. The CDR3 bases are TGCGCCAGCAGCCAAGAGACGGACTCTGGAAACACCATATATTTT.

The chain joins TRBV29-1 to TRBJ2-1, with 7 bases lining up with TRBD2. Germline values: CDR1 SQVTM, CDR2 ANQGSEA. Trimming at V came to 4 bases and at J to 0 bases, leaving 6 bases not matched to a gene. CDR3 length: 15 residues. For the CDR3, the DNA is TGCAGCGTTGGGGGGGGGAGTGGCTCCTACAATGAGCAGTTCTTC. It encodes CSVGGGSGSYNEQFF.

The sample holds many counts of this clonotype. The genes are TRBV11-2 and TRBJ2-1; D gene unclear. This CDR3 comprises 11 residues. CDR1 SGHAT and CDR2 FQNNGV come from the germline V gene. The V gene lost 5 bases and the J gene lost 10 bases, with 9 bases spanning the gap. CDR3 sequence: CASSLIGEQFF. The CDR3, as DNA: TGTGCCAGCAGCCTCATCGGAGAGCAGTTCTTC.

J is TRBJ2-7 and V is TRBV6-5, with D maybe TRBD2 (5 bases). Trimming removed 0 bases at V and 4 bases at J, with 10 bases between. Germline-derived CDR1 and CDR2 are MNHEY and SVGAGI. The CDR3 spans 14 residues. The CDR3 DNA is TGTGCCAGCAGTTACTCGCGGGTTGGTTACGAGCAGTACTTC. This translates into CASSYSRVGYEQYF.

This clonotype was observed a handful of times. CDR3 DNA sequence: TGTGCCAGCTGGCTAGCGGGCTCCTACGAGCAGTACTTC. Translation gives CASWLAGSYEQYF. J is TRBJ2-7 and V is TRBV6-2 or TRBV6-3, with TRBD2 matching 8 bases. The CDR3 totals 13 residues. The ends lost 8 bases at V and 0 bases at J; junction bases unmatched: 3. Germline CDR1 is MNHEY and CDR2 is SVGEGT.

This sequence joins TRBV3-1 and TRBJ2-5; D is perhaps TRBD1 (5 bases). CDR3 length: 15 residues. V lost 0 bases and J lost 2, with 10 bases in between. Per germline, CDR1 LGHDT and CDR2 YNNKEL (reference sequence). The DNA of the CDR3 is TGTGCCAGCAGCCAAGAAGGACATAGGCAAGAGACCCAGTACTTC. Its protein is CASSQEGHRQETQYF.